These T cell receptor beta chains were read from a single sample in a study of shared clonotypes between healthy human individuals. Sequenced by immunoSEQ multiplex PCR; TCRdb stores in-frame clones only, minus some. Seen here are approximately 530,000 clones, about 96% observed once, and the top ten hold around 0.067%. Sequencing was performed on naive CD4+ T cells sorted from blood. These receptors were collected from a woman aged 25 to 39 in good health. The CDR3 runs from the conserved cysteine through the conserved F or W. The D gene is left open where the match is weak. Expanded clones are given a class, and other clones once, few, many or no size at all.

CDR3,DNA,V,J,D,size
CASTLIGAAGQETQYF,TGTGCCAGCACTCTCATAGGGGCGGCAGGGCAAGAGACCCAGTACTTC,TRBV28,TRBJ2-5,-,-
CASSPLEGGNTIYF,TGTGCCAGCAGCCCCTTAGAGGGGGGAAACACCATATATTTT,TRBV9,TRBJ1-3,-,-
CASSSGQGASGANVLTF,TGTGCCAGCAGCTCAGGACAGGGGGCCTCTGGGGCCAACGTCCTGACTTTC,TRBV28,TRBJ2-6,TRBD1,-
CASRTGTGPSYEQYF,TGTGCCAGCAGAACCGGGACAGGGCCCTCCTACGAGCAGTACTTC,TRBV6-6,TRBJ2-7,TRBD1,-
CASSLATGIGANVLTF,TGTGCCAGCAGCTTGGCAACCGGGATTGGGGCCAACGTCCTGACTTTC,TRBV5-4,TRBJ2-6,-,-
CASSLQGDWPIQYF,TGTGCCAGTAGTCTTCAGGGTGATTGGCCCATTCAGTACTTC,TRBV19,TRBJ2-4,-,-
CASSLGLSFGSQETQYF,TGCGCCAGCAGCTTGGGGTTGTCATTCGGGAGCCAAGAGACCCAGTACTTC,TRBV5-1,TRBJ2-5,-,-
CASSVRPTGYEQYF,TGTGCCAGCAGTGTTCGGCCCACGGGCTACGAGCAGTACTTC,TRBV2,TRBJ2-7,-,-
CASSLMGQGLGGANVLTF,TGTGCCAGCAGCTTGATGGGGCAAGGATTGGGCGGGGCCAACGTCCTGACTTTC,TRBV5-6,TRBJ2-6,-,-
CASTQQGQPQHF,TGTGCCAGCACCCAACAGGGACAGCCCCAGCATTTT,TRBV28,TRBJ1-5,-,-
CASSPAPQRGVEQYF,TGTGCCAGCAGCCCTGCGCCCCAGAGGGGGGTAGAGCAGTACTTC,TRBV7-2,TRBJ2-7,-,-
CASSLGLAEDNEQFF,TGTGCCAGCAGCTTAGGACTAGCGGAAGACAATGAGCAGTTCTTC,TRBV7-7,TRBJ2-1,TRBD2,-
CASSRTRTDTQYF,TGTGCCAGCAGCCGAACTCGCACAGATACGCAGTATTTT,TRBV6-6,TRBJ2-3,-,-
CASSMSDSSNYGYTF,TGTGCCAGTAGTATGTCTGACAGTTCAAACTATGGCTACACCTTC,TRBV19,TRBJ1-2,-,-
CARSLGSSSSSGTIDTQYF,TGTGCCAGAAGCTTGGGTTCTAGTTCCTCTAGCGGGACGATAGATACGCAGTATTTT,TRBV5-3,TRBJ2-3,TRBD2,-
CASSVEQAATTQYF,TGTGCCAGCAGCGTGGAGCAGGCGGCAACGACCCAGTACTTC,TRBV9,TRBJ2-5,-,once
CASSHPPAGRMDEQYF,TGCGCCAGCAGTCACCCCCCCGCAGGGAGGATGGACGAGCAGTACTTC,TRBV23-1,TRBJ2-7,-,-
CASSVVAGTNTGELFF,TGTGCCAGCAGCGTAGTAGCGGGCACGAACACCGGGGAGCTGTTTTTT,TRBV9,TRBJ2-2,TRBD2,-
CASIAGGTRSF,TGTGCCAGCATCGCGGGAGGGACACGGAGCTTC,TRBV5-6,TRBJ2-7,TRBD2,-
CASSSAGTSGEQYF,TGCGCCAGCAGCTCGGCTGGGACTAGCGGGGAGCAGTACTTC,TRBV5-1,TRBJ2-5,TRBD2,-
CASSSPSTGGGVKNIQYF,TGTGCCAGCAGTTCCCCCTCGACAGGTGGCGGCGTCAAAAACATTCAGTACTTC,TRBV28,TRBJ2-4,-,-